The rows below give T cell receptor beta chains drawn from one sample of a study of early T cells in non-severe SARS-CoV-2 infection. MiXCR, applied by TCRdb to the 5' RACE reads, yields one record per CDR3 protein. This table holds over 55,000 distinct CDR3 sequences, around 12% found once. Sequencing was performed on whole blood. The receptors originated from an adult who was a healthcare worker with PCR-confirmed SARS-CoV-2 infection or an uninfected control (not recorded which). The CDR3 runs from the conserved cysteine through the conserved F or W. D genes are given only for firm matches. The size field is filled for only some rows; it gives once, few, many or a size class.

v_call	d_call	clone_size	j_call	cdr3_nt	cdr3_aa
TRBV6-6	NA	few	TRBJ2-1	TGTGCCAGCAGTTACTCGACTGACTACAATGAGCAGTTCTTC	CASSYSTDYNEQFF
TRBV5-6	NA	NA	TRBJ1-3	TGTGCCAGCAGCCGGGGGTTTACCTCTGGAAACACCATATATTTT	CASSRGFTSGNTIYF
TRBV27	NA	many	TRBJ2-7	TGTGCCGGTTTCACCTACGAGCAGTACTTC	CAGFTYEQYF
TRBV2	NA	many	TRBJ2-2	TGTGCCAGCAGTGAAAAGGGTCTGCCGCCCGGGGAGCTGTTTTTT	CASSEKGLPPGELFF
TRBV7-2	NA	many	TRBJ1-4	TGTGCCAGCAGCTTAAATGGCGGGGAAAAACTGTTTTTT	CASSLNGGEKLFF
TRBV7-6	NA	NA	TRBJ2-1	TGTGCCAGCAGCTTAGGGGGGGCCAACTCCTACAATGAGCAGTTCTTC	CASSLGGANSYNEQFF
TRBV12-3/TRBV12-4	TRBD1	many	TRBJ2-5	TGTGCCAGCAGCCGAACCGGGACAGGCCAAGAGACCCAGTACTTC	CASSRTGTGQETQYF
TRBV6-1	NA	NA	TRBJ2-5	TGTGCCAGCAGTGAAGCAGTCAGGCGCCAAGAGACCCAGTACTTC	CASSEAVRRQETQYF
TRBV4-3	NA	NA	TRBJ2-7	TGCGCCAGCAGCCAAGATGACACACGACAGCCTTACGAGCAGTACTTC	CASSQDDTRQPYEQYF
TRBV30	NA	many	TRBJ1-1	TGTGCCTGGCGAGCATCGACTGAAGCTTTCTTT	CAWRASTEAFF
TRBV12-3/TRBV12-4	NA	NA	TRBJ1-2	TGTGCCAGCAGTTTGACAGTAGCTAACTATGGCTACACCTTC	CASSLTVANYGYTF
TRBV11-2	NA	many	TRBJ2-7	TGTGCCAGCAGCTTAGCACCCAGGGGCGAGCAGTACTTC	CASSLAPRGEQYF
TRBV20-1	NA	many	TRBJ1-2	TGCAGTGCTAGAGATCTGGCAGGGGAGGGACGAGTCTATGGCTACACCTTC	CSARDLAGEGRVYGYTF
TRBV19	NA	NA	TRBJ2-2	TGTGCCAGTAGTATCTGGGCTAACACCGGGGAGCTGTTTTTT	CASSIWANTGELFF
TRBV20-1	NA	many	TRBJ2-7	TGCAGTGCTGCCCCAGGCCTATACTACGAGCAGTACTTC	CSAAPGLYYEQYF
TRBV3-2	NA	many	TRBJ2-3	TGTGCCAGCAGCCAACCAGGGGGCACAGATACGCAGTATTTT	CASSQPGGTDTQYF
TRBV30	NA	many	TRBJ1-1	TGTGCCTGGGCGCAGGGGCACACTGAAGCTTTCTTT	CAWAQGHTEAFF
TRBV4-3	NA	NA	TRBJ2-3	TGCGCCAGCAGCCAAGATAGCTTCGGGGGCACAGATACGCAGTATTTT	CASSQDSFGGTDTQYF
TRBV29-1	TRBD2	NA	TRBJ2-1	TGCAGCGTGACGGGAGGGCCGGTCAATGAGCAGTTCTTC	CSVTGGPVNEQFF
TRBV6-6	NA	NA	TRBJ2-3	TGTGCCAGCAGGCCTAACAGGGAGAGGGGCACAGATACGCAGTATTTT	CASRPNRERGTDTQYF
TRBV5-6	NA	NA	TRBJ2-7	TGTGCCAGCAGTGTTTTCGGGGGAACTGGTGACGAGCAGTACTTC	CASSVFGGTGDEQYF
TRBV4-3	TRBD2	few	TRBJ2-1	TGCGCCAGCAGCCCAGTAGCGGGAGGCTTCAATGAGCAGTTCTTC	CASSPVAGGFNEQFF